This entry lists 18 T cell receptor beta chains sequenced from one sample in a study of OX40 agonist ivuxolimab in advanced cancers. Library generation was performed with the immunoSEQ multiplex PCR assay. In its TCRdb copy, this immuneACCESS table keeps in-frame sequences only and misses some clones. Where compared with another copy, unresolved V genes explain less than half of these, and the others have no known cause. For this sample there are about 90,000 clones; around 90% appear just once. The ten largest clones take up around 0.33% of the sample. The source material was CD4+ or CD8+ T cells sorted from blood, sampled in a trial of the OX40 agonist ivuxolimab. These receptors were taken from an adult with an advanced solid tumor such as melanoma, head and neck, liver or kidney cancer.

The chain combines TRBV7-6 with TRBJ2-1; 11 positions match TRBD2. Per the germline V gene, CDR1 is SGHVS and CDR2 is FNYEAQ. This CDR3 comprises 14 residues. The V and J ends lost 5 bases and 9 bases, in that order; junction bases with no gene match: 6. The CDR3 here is CASSGPGLAVEQFF. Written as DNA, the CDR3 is TGTGCCAGCAGCGGACCGGGACTAGCGGTTGAGCAGTTCTTC.

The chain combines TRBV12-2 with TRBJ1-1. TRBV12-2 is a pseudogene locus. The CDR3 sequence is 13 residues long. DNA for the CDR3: TGTGCAAGTCGCGGCGGGTTGAACACTGAAGCTTTCTTT. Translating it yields CASRGGLNTEAFF.

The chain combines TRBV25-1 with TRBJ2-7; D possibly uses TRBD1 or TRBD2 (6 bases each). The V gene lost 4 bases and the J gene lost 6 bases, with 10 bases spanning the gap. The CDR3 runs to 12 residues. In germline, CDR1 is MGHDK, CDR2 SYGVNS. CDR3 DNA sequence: TGTGCCAGCAGTGGCTGGGGGGCCGAGCAGTACTTC. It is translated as CASSGWGAEQYF.

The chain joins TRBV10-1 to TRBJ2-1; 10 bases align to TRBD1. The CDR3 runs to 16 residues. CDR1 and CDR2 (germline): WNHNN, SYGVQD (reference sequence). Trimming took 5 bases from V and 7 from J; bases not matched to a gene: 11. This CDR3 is CASSKKRDRGKNEQFF. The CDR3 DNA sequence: TGCGCCAGCAGTAAAAAACGGGACAGGGGTAAGAATGAGCAGTTCTTC.

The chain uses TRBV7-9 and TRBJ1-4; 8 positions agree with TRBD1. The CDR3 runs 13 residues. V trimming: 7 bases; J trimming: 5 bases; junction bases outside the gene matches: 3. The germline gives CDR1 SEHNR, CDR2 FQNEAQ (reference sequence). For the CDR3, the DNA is TGTGCCAGCAAGACAGGGGCCAATGAAAAACTGTTTTTT. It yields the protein CASKTGANEKLFF.

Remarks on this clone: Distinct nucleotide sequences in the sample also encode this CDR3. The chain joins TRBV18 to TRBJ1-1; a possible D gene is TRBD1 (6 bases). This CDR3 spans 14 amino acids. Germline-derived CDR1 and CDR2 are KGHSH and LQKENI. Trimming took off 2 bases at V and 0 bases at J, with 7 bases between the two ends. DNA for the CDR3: TGTGCCAGCTCACCAGGGACACTGAACACTGAAGCTTTCTTT. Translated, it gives CASSPGTLNTEAFF.

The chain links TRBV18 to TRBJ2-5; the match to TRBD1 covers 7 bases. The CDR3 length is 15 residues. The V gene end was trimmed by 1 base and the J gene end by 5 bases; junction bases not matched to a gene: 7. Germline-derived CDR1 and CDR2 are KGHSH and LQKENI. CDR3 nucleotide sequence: TGTGCCAGCTCACCACTAAGGGGGCCGCAGGAGACCCAGTACTTC. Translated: CASSPLRGPQETQYF.

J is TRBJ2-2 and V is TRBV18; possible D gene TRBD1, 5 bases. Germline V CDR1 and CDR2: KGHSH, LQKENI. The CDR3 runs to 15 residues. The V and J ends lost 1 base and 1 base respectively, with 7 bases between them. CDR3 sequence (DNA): TGTGCCAGCTCACCACTTGGACAGAACACCGGGGAGCTGTTTTTT. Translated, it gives CASSPLGQNTGELFF. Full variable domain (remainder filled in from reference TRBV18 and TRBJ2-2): NAGVMQNPRHLVRRRGQEARLRCSPMKGHSHVYWYRQLPEEGLKFMVYLQKENIIDESGMPKERFSAEFPKEGPSILRIQQVVRGDSAAYFCASSPLGQNTGELFFGEGSRLTVL.

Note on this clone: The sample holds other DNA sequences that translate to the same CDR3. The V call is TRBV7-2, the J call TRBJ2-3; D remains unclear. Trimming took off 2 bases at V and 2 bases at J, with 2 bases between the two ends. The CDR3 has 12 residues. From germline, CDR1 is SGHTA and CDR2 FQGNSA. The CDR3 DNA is TGTGCCAGCAGCTTATACACAGATACGCAGTATTTT. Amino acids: CASSLYTDTQYF.

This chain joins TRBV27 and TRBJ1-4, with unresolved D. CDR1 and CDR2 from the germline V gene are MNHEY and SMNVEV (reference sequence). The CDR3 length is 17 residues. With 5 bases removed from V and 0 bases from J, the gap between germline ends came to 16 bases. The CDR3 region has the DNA TGTGCCAGCAGTCCCGCCGGGGTGCGGGCAACTAATGAAAAACTGTTTTTT. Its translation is CASSPAGVRATNEKLFF.

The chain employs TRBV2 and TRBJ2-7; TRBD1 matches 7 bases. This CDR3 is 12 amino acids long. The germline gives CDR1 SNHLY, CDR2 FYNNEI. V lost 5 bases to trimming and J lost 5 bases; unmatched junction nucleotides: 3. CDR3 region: CASSYTGDEQYF. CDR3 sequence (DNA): TGTGCCAGCAGTTACACAGGGGACGAGCAGTACTTC.

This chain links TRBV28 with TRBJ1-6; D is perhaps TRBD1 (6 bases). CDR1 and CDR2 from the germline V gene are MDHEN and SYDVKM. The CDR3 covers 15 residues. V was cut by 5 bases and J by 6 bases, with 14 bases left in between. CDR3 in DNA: TGTGCCAGCAGTAGACCACAGGGATCTAATTCACCCCTCCACTTT. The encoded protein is CASSRPQGSNSPLHF.

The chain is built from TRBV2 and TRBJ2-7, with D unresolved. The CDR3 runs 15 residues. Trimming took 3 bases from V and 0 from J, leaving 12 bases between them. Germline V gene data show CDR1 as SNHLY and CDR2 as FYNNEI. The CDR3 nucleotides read TGTGCCAGCAGTGACCGGACCGGTCCCTCCTACGAGCAGTACTTC. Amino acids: CASSDRTGPSYEQYF.

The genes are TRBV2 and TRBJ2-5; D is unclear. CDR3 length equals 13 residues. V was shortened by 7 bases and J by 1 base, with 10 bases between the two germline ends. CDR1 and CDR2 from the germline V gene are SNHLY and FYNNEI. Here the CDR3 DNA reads TGTGCCAGCAATGTACGGGTCCAAGAGACCCAGTACTTC. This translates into CASNVRVQETQYF.

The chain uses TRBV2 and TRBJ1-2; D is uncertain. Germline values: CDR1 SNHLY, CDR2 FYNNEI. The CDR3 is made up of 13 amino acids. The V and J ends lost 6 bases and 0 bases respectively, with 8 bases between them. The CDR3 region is CASRTNSNYGYTF. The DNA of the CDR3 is TGTGCCAGCAGGACGAATTCTAACTATGGCTACACCTTC.

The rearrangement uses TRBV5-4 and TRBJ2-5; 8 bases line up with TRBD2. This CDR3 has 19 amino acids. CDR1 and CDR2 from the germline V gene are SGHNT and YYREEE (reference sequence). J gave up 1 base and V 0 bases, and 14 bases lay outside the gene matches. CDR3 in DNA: TGTGCCAGCAGCTTGGACGGGAGGGCGCCTAGGGCGGGCCAAGAGACCCAGTACTTC. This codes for CASSLDGRAPRAGQETQYF.

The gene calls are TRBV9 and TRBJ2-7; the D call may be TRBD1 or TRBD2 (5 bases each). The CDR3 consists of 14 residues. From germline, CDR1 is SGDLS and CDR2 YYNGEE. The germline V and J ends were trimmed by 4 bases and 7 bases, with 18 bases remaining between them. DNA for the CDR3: TGTGCCAGCAGCTCGGGACCGCAGTCGAGAGAGCAGTACTTC. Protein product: CASSSGPQSREQYF.

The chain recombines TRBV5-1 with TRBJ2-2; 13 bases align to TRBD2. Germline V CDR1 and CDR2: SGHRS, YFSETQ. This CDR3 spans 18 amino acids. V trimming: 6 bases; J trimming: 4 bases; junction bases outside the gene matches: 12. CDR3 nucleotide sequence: TGCGCCAGCAAGGTTTGGACTAGCGGGAGAACGATCACCGGGGAGCTGTTTTTT. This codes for CASKVWTSGRTITGELFF.